The source of this TCR beta chain is a study of blood T cell repertoires in COVID-19. For the study at large: Spain, Italy and the United States supplied samples that represented acute and convalescent COVID-19. T cells, B-cell-depleted T cells, or PBMCs supplied cDNA or gDNA.

Original data processing: Cell counts per sample came from amplifying reference gene primers. The table came from immunoSEQ multiplex PCR; TCRdb's copy has only in-frame clones and leaves some out. The DNA was the basis for D and trimming; V, J and clone size are from that table. Of fewer than 35,000 clones detected, about nine tenths appear once; the ten largest clones hold 1.5% to 2.5%. This CDR3 comprises 14 residues. After removal of 4 bases from V and 3 bases from J, the junction contained 4 bases not matched to a gene. Germline V gene data show CDR1 as SGHNT and CDR2 as YYREEE (reference sequence).

The sequenced sample consisted of peripheral blood. The receptor was derived from a man aged 45-65 years with active or convalescent COVID-19. The chain combines TRBV5-4 with TRBJ1-3; 7 bases agree with TRBD1. The DNA of the CDR3 is TGTGCCAGCAGCCTACAGGGGTTTGGAAACACCATATATTTT. Amino acids: CASSLQGFGNTIYF.